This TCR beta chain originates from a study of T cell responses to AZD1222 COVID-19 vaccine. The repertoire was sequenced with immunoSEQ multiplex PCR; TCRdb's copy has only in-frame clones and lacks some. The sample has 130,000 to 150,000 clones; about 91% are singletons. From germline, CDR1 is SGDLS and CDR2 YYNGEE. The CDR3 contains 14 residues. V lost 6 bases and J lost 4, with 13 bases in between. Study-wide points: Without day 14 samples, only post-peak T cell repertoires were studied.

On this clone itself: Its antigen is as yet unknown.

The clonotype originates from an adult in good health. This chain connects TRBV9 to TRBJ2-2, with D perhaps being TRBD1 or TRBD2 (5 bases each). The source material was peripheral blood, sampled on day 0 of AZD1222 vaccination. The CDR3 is CASTGTPTTGELFF. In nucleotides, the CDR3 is TGTGCCAGCACCGGGACCCCGACCACCGGGGAGCTGTTTTTT.